This TCR beta chain was identified during a study of T cell changes during pregnancy in multiple sclerosis. V was pared by 8 bases and J by 3 bases, with 17 bases between. Germline-derived CDR1 and CDR2 are SGHTA and FQGNSA. This CDR3 is 14 amino acids long. Assay used: immunoSEQ multiplex PCR; TCRdb lists only in-frame clones, some missing. This sample yields 50,000 to 60,000 clones, of which more than 85% are seen a single time; 3.6% belongs to the top ten. The V and J genes are TRBV7-2 and TRBJ2-7; D is perhaps TRBD1 (5 bases). The origin of this receptor is a female donor in good health, enrolled as a control in a pregnancy study. Here the sequenced sample was peripheral blood, taken after pregnancy. In DNA, the CDR3 is TGTGCCAGCGGCTCTTTTGTAGGGGTCTACGAGCAGTACTTC. Translated: CASGSFVGVYEQYF.